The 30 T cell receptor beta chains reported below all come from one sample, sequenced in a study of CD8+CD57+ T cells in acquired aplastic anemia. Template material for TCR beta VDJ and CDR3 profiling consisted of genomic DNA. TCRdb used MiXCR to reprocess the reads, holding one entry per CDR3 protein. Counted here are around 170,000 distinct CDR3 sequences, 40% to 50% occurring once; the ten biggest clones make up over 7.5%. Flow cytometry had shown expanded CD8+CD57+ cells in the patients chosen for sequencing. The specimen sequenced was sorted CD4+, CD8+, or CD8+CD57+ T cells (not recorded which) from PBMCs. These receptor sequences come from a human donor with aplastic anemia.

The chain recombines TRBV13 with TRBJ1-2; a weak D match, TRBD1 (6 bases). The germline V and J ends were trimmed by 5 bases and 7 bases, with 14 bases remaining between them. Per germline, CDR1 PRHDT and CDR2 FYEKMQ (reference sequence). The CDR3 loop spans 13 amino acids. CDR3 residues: CASSTLGASGYTF. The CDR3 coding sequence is TGTGCCAGCAGCACTCTGGGGGCGAGTGGCTACACCTTC.

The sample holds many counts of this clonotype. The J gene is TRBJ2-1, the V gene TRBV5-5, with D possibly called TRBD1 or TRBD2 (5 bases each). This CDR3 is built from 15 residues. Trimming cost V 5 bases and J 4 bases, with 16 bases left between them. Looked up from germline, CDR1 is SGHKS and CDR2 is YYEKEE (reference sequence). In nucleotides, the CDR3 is TGTGCCAGCAGATTTGGACCAGGGACGTACAATGAGCAGTTCTTC. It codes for CASRFGPGTYNEQFF.

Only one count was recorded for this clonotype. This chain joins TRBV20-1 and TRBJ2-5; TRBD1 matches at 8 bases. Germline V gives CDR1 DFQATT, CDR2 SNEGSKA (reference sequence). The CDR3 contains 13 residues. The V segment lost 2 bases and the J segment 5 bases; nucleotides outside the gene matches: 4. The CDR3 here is CSARPDRDETQYF. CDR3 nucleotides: TGCAGTGCTAGACCGGACAGGGACGAGACCCAGTACTTC.

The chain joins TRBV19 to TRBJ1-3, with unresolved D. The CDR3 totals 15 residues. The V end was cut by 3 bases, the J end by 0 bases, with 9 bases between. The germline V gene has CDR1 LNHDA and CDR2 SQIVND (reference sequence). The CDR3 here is CASSIEFSSGNTIYF. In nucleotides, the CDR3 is TGTGCCAGTAGTATTGAATTCTCCTCTGGAAACACCATATATTTT.

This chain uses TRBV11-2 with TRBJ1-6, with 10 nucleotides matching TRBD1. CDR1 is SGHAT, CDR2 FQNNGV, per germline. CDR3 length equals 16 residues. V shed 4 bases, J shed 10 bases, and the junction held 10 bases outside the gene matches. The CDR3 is CASSWNWDRGKSPLHF. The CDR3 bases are TGTGCCAGCAGCTGGAATTGGGACAGGGGCAAATCACCCCTCCACTTT.

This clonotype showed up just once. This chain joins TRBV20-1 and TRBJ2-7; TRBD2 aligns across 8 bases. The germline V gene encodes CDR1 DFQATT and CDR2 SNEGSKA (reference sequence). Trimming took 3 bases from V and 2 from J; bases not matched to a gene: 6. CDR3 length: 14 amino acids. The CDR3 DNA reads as TGCAGTGCTAGTCCCGGGAGGGCCACCTACGAGCAGTACTTC. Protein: CSASPGRATYEQYF.

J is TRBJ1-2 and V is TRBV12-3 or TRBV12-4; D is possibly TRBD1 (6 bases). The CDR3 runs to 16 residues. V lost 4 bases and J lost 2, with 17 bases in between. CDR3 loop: CASSYPEGGGNYGYTF. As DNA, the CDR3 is TGTGCCAGCAGTTACCCGGAGGGGGGGGGGAACTATGGCTACACCTTC.

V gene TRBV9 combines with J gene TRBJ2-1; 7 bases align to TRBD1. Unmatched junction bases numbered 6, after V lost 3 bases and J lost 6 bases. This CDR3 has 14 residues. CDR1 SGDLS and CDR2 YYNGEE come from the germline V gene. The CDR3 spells CASSDQTGSNEQFF. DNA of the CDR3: TGTGCCAGCAGCGATCAGACAGGGTCCAATGAGCAGTTCTTC.

The CDR3 region has the DNA TGTGCCAGCAGCCCTAGCGACGCTTACGAGCAGTACTTC. Its protein product is CASSPSDAYEQYF. The chain combines TRBV5-4 with TRBJ2-7; D may be TRBD2 (6 bases). The CDR3 contains 13 residues. The germline CDR1 and CDR2 sequences are SGHNT and YYREEE (reference sequence). Between the trimmed V and J ends, which lost 4 bases and 4 bases, there was a span of 12 bases.

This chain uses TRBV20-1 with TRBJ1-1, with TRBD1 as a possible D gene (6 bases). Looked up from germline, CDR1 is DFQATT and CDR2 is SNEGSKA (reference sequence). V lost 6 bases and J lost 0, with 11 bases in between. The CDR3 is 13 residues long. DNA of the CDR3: TGCAGTGCAACGGACAGCTTGAACACTGAAGCTTTCTTT. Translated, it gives CSATDSLNTEAFF.

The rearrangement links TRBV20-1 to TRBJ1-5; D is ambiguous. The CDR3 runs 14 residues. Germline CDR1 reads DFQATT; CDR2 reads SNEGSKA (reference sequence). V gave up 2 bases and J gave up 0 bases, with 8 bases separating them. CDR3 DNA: TGCAGTGCTAGAAAGAAGGCTAGCAATCAGCCCCAGCATTTT. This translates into CSARKKASNQPQHF.

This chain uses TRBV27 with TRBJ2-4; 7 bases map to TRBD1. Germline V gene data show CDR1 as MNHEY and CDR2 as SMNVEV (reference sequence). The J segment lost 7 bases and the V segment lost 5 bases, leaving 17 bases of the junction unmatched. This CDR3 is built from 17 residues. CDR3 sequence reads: CASSISRQGNIKNIQYF. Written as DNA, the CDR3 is TGTGCCAGCAGTATAAGCCGACAGGGCAATATCAAGAACATTCAGTACTTC.

The DNA for the CDR3 is TGCAGCGGGTTTTACGTTACGCAGTATTTT. Translating it yields CSGFYVTQYF. The chain combines TRBV29-1 with TRBJ2-3, with D hard to call. Trimming took 7 bases from V and 8 from J, leaving 10 bases between them. Germline V lookup: CDR1 SQVTM, CDR2 ANQGSEA. There are 10 residues in the CDR3.

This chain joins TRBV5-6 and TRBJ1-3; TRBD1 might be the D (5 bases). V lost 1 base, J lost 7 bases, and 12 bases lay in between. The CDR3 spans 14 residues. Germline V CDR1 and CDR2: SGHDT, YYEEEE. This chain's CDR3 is CASSLRRGRNTIYF. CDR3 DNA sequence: TGTGCCAGCAGCTTGAGGAGGGGAAGGAACACCATATATTTT.

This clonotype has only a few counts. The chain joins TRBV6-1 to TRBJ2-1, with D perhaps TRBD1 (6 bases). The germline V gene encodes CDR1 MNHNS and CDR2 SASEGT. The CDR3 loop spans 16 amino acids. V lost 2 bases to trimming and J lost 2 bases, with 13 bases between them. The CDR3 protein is CASSEWGPQTYNEQFF. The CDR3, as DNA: TGTGCCAGCAGTGAATGGGGGCCCCAGACCTACAATGAGCAGTTCTTC.

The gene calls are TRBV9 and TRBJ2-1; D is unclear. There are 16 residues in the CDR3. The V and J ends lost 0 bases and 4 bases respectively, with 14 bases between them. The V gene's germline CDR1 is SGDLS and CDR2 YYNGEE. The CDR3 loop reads CASSVGGRRAYNEQFF. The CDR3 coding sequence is TGTGCCAGCAGCGTAGGCGGCCGTCGGGCGTACAATGAGCAGTTCTTC.

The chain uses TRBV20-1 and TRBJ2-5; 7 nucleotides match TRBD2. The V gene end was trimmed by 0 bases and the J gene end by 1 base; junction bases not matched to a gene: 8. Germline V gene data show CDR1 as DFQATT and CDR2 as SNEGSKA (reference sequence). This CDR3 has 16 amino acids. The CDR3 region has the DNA TGCAGTGCTAGAGAGGCACAGCGGGGAATCCAAGAGACCCAGTACTTC. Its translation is CSAREAQRGIQETQYF.

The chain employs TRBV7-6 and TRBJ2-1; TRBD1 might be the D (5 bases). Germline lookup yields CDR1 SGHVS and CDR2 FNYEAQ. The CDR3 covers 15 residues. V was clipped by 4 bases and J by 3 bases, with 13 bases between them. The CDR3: CASSSGWGIYNEQFF. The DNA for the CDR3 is TGTGCCAGCAGCTCAGGGTGGGGAATCTACAATGAGCAGTTCTTC.

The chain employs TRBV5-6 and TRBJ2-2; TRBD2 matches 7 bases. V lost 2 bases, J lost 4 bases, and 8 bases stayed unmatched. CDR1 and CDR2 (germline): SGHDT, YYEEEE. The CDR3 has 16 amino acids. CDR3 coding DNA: TGTGCCAGCAGCTTATTTGCGGGAGCGCTCACCGGGGAGCTGTTTTTT. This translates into CASSLFAGALTGELFF.

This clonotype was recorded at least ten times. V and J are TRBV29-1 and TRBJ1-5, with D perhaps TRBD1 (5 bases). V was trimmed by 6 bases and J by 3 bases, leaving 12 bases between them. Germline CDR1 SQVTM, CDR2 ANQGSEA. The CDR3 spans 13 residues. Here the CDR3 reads CSVSEGTNQPQHF. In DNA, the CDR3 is TGCAGCGTATCGGAGGGGACCAATCAGCCCCAGCATTTT.

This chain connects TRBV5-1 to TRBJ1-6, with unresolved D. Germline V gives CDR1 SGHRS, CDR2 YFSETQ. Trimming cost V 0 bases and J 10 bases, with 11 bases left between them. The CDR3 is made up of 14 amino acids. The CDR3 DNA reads TGCGCCAGCAGCTTGGCCCGGGAGCACTCACCCCTCCACTTT. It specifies CASSLAREHSPLHF.

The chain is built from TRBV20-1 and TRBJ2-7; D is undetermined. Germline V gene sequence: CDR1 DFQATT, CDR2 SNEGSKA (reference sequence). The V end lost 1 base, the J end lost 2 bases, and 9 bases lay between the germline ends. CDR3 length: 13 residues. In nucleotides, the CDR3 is TGCAGTGCTAGAGGGGGAACCCCCTACGAGCAGTACTTC. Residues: CSARGGTPYEQYF.

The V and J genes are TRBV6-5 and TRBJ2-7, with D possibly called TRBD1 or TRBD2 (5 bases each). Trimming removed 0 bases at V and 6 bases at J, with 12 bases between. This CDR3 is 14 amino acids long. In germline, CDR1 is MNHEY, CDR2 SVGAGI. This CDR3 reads CASSYSRGRAEQYF. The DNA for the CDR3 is TGTGCCAGCAGTTACTCGAGGGGCAGGGCCGAGCAGTACTTC.

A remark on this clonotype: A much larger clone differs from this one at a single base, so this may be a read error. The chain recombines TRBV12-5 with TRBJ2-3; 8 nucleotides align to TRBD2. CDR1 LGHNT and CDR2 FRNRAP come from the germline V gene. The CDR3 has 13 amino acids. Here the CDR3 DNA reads TGTGCTGGTGGTAGCGGGATCTCAGATACGCAGTATTTT. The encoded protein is CAGGSGISDTQYF.

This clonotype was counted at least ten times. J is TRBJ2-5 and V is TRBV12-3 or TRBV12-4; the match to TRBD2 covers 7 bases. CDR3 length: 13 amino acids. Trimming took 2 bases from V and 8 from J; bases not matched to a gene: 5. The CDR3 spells CASSLHWEGTQYF. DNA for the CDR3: TGTGCCAGCAGTTTACATTGGGAGGGAACCCAGTACTTC.

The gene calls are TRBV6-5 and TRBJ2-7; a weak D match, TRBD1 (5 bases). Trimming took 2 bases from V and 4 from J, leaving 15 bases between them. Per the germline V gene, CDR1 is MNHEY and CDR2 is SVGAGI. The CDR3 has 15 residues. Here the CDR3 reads CASSYVQGSTYEQYF. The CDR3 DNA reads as TGTGCCAGCAGTTACGTGCAGGGTAGTACGTACGAGCAGTACTTC.

This CDR3 is CSVVGQGDQPQHF. The CDR3 DNA follows: TGCAGCGTTGTAGGCCAGGGAGACCAGCCCCAGCATTTT. This chain links TRBV29-1 with TRBJ1-5; D perhaps matches TRBD1 (5 bases). The CDR3 has 13 residues. V was pared by 4 bases and J by 7 bases, with 14 bases between. Germline CDR1 reads SQVTM; CDR2 reads ANQGSEA.

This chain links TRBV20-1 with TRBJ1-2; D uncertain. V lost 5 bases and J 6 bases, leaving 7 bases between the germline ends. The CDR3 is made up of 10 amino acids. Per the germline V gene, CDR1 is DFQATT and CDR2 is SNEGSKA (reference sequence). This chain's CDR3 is CSAWGNGYTF. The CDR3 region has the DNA TGCAGTGCTTGGGGAAATGGCTACACCTTC.

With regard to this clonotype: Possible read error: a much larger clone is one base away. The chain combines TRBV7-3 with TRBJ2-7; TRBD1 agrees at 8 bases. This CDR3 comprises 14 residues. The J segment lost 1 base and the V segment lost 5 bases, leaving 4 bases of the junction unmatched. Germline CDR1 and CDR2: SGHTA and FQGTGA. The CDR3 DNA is TGTGCCAGCAGCCCCCGGACAGGGTCCTACGAGCAGTACTTC. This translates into CASSPRTGSYEQYF.

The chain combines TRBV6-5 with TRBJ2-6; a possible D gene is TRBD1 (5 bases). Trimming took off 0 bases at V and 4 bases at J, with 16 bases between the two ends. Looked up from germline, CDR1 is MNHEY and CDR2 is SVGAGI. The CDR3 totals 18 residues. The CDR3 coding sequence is TGTGCCAGCAGTTACTCATCGCCAGGGCTGGTGGGGGCCAACGTCCTGACTTTC. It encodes CASSYSSPGLVGANVLTF.